The clone carrying this T cell receptor beta chain was detected only a few times. Each sorted fraction was over 95% pure. This entry comes from a study of beta chain features in type 1 diabetes. Study-level information: Taken together, all samples contributed nearly 110 million examined sorted cells.

The CDR3 is 16 residues long. Germline V gene lookup returns CDR1 MGHDK and CDR2 SYGVNS. After removal of 3 bases from V and 4 bases from J, the junction contained 7 bases not matched to a gene. Every bit of the isolated RNA underwent reverse transcription, so sequencing read expressed TCRB transcripts. This table comes from immunoSEQ multiplex PCR, and its TCRdb copy is limited to in-frame clones, with some not included. The sample lists more than 300,000 clones, roughly 16% occurring once. The sample taken for sequencing was naive CD4+ T cells from blood. The rearrangement uses TRBV25-1 and TRBJ2-3; 10 nucleotides agree with TRBD2. The sequence came from a young woman in good health. The CDR3 protein is CASSEALAGIADTQYF. The DNA for the CDR3 is TGTGCCAGCAGTGAGGCACTAGCGGGGATCGCAGATACGCAGTATTTT.